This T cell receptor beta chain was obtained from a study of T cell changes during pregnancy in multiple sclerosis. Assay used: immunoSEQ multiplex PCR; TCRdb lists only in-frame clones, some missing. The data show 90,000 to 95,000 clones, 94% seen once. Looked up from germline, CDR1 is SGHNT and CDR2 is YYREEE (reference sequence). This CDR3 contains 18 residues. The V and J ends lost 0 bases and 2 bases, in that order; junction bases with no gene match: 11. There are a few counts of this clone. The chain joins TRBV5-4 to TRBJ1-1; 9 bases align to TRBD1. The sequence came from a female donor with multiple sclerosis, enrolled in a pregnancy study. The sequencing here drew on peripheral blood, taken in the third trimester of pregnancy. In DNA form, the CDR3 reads TGTGCCAGCAGCTTGGGTCCCCCGGGACAGGGATATAACACTGAAGCTTTCTTT. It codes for CASSLGPPGQGYNTEAFF.